Sequencing of this T cell receptor (beta chain) was carried out in a study of patients and donors after allogeneic stem cell transplantation. In TCRdb, the RT-PCR reads were re-called with MiXCR into one record per CDR3 protein. The table lists 37,000 or so distinct CDR3 sequences, roughly 30% of them singletons. The CDR3 totals 15 residues. Trimming cost V 0 bases and J 2 bases, with 7 bases left between them. Germline CDR1 is LGHNA and CDR2 is YSLEER. The sequence came from a human donor who was either an allogeneic HSCT recipient or a stem cell or donor lymphocyte infusion donor (not recorded which). It is not recorded whose cells these are; they may come from a transplant donor. The source material was blood, either unsorted or a sorted T cell fraction (not recorded which). The rearrangement links TRBV4-3 to TRBJ2-2; no clear D gene. The CDR3 reads CASSQEGLNTGELFF. The CDR3 bases are TGCGCCAGCAGCCAAGAAGGGCTTAACACCGGGGAGCTGTTTTTT.